The present T cell receptor (beta chain) was sequenced within a study of CD8+ T cells in alopecia areata. Study as a whole: Treated patients were given oral tofacitinib, which was dosed at 5 to 10 mg twice daily. Broader study findings: Among the top 100, expanded CD8+ clones, as well as scalp clonality, were significantly decreased by tofacitinib.

cDNA serving as the sequencing template came from extracted, reverse transcribed RNA. The method was immunoSEQ multiplex PCR; TCRdb's version includes in-frame clones alone and lacks a portion of them. The table has around 60,000 clones, around 45% seen once. Treatment meaning: oral pan-JAK inhibitor, 5-10 mg twice daily. V gave up 1 base and J gave up 16 bases, with 14 bases separating them. The germline gives CDR1 SEHNR, CDR2 FQNEAQ (reference sequence). The CDR3 runs to 12 residues. With regard to this clone: The antigen remains undetermined.

The sequenced sample was CD8+ T cells sorted from blood, obtained at approximately week 39, from a patient treated with tofacitinib. The sequence came from a human donor with alopecia areata. This chain joins TRBV7-9 and TRBJ2-4; the D gene is possibly TRBD1 (6 bases). In DNA form, the CDR3 reads TGTGCCAGCAGCTTAGGCACAGGGAATAATTACTTC. Translated: CASSLGTGNNYF.